This T cell receptor beta chain was recorded in a study of Graves' ophthalmopathy and Graves' hyperthyroidism. Study overall: No treatment had been given when peripheral blood was collected at initial diagnosis. Study outcomes and limitations: The model predicted ophthalmopathy progression with about 70% sensitivity and 72.22% specificity.

Amplification of the TCR beta CDR3 regions used RNA transcripts (as template). The workflow started with a first-round RT-PCR run with HTBI primers and then moved on to a second-round multiplex PCR. TCRdb reprocessed the multiplex PCR reads via MiXCR and lists one record per CDR3 protein. The sample has hundreds of thousands of distinct CDR3 sequences, roughly two fifths seen once; the top ten hold about 40%. With a duration under 3 months, ophthalmopathy in the donors showed moderate-to-severe activity, CAS ≥3 and NOSPECS ≥4. PBMCs originated in approximately 9.2 ml of fresh peripheral blood. The CDR3 covers 14 residues. V dropped 6 bases and J dropped 5 bases, with 14 bases sitting between them. CDR1 and CDR2 from the germline V gene are DFQATT and SNEGSKA (reference sequence). This clonotype showed up just a few times. The antigen is undetermined.

The TCR was taken from an adult man with Graves' ophthalmopathy. Sequenced material: peripheral blood. The chain uses TRBV20-1 and TRBJ1-6; D may be TRBD1 (6 bases). This chain's CDR3 is CSALTGHDNSPLHF. CDR3 in DNA: TGCAGTGCACTGACGGGACATGATAATTCACCCCTCCACTTT.